The table lists the clone carrying this T cell receptor beta chain with many counts. The target antigen is unknown. TCRdb fed the 5' RACE reads into MiXCR, producing one record per CDR3 protein. The table records 470,000 or so distinct CDR3 sequences, around a quarter of them present only once. These data originate in a study of T-cell memory formation after mild COVID-19. Study information: Clusters were largely donor specific. General study points: Later expanders leaned CD4+, whereas clones that contracted between day 15 and 85 were balanced CD4/CD8. Pre-infection memory contained some responding clones, which suggested that cross-reactive memory had joined. Contracting clones localized mainly to CM and EM when CD4+ and mainly to EMRA when CD8+.

Germline CDR1 and CDR2: MNHEY and SVGEGT. Deletions cut 4 bases from V and 2 bases from J, with 15 bases between. The CDR3 spans 16 residues. The TCR was taken from an adult woman who had mild COVID-19 (a few samples of this study predate the infection). Cell type and time point are not known. Specimen: PBMCs or a T cell subset sorted from them (not recorded which). J is TRBJ2-1 and V is TRBV6-2 or TRBV6-3; D gene ambiguous. For the CDR3, the DNA is TGTGCCAGCAGTTTAGGGCCGGGTGTCCCCTACAATGAGCAGTTCTTC. It translates to CASSLGPGVPYNEQFF.